This TCR beta chain was profiled in a study of OX40 agonist ivuxolimab in advanced cancers. Sequencing used immunoSEQ multiplex PCR; TCRdb keeps in-frame clones, though not all of them. The sample contains roughly 50,000 clones, approximately 89% of which appear only once. The CDR3 covers 17 residues. The germline V and J ends were trimmed by 5 bases and 2 bases, with 16 bases remaining between them. In germline, CDR1 is SGHTA, CDR2 FQGNSA. The sample here was CD4+ or CD8+ T cells sorted from blood, taken in a trial of the OX40 agonist ivuxolimab. This clonotype was sampled from an adult with an advanced solid tumor such as melanoma, head and neck, liver or kidney cancer. The chain joins TRBV7-2 to TRBJ2-6; D not resolved. The CDR3 sequence is CASSPVDVGTGANVLTF. In DNA, the CDR3 is TGTGCCAGCAGCCCCGTAGATGTGGGTACTGGGGCCAACGTCCTGACTTTC. The full variable domain, with the rest looked up from reference TRBV7-2 and TRBJ2-6, is GAGVSQSPSNKVTEKGKDVELRCDPISGHTALYWYRQSLGQGLEFLIYFQGNSAPDKSGLPSDRFSAERTGGSVSTLTIQRTQQEDSAVYLCASSPVDVGTGANVLTFGAGSRLTVL.